The T cell receptor beta chain under discussion was sequenced for a study of beta chain features in type 1 diabetes. Study findings and constraints: Cells expressing TCR highly could be over-represented by cDNA sequencing. Within each of all four CD4+ subsets, Type 1 diabetes patients had TCRB CDR3s that were moderately but significantly shorter. Within patients, naive, central memory and Treg TCRB repertoires seemed more similar than within healthy donors.

The authors obtained over 98% purity in all sorted populations. The CDR3 length is 16 residues. Germline V gene sequence: CDR1 MDHEN, CDR2 SYDVKM. V lost 4 bases and J lost 4; bases outside the gene matches: 10. This clone came up a few times. Its antigen is still unknown. Sequencing targeted expressed TCRB transcripts, as all isolated RNA had been reverse transcribed. Using immunoSEQ multiplex PCR, the repertoire was profiled, and TCRdb retains in-frame clones only, with some absent. Of 280,000 or so clones in the sample, about 15% were seen once. This clonotype originated in a man aged 18 to 29 with type 1 diabetes. Material for sequencing was naive CD4+ T cells from blood. The chain combines TRBV28 with TRBJ1-1; 9 bases fit TRBD1. Written as DNA, the CDR3 is TGTGCCAGCAGTTCCTTAAGGGACAGGGAGGGCACTGAAGCTTTCTTT. Translation: CASSSLRDREGTEAFF. Complete variable domain (other parts from reference TRBV28 and TRBJ1-1): DVKVTQSSRYLVKRTGEKVFLECVQDMDHENMFWYRQDPGLGLRLIYFSYDVKMKEKGDIPEGYSVSREKKERFSLILESASTNQTSMYLCASSSLRDREGTEAFFGQGTRLTVV.